What follows describes a single TCR beta chain. No antigen is known for it. This sample is drawn from a study of post-analysis software for immune sequencing data. Study observations and caveats: Controls had lower frequencies than patients of roughly five TRBV segments, which included TRBV5-6, TRBV5-1 and TRBV20-1.

Unique molecular identifiers featured in each of the TCR beta cDNA libraries. TCRdb independently ran MiXCR on the PCR reads; one entry per CDR3 protein. The sample lists roughly 160,000 distinct CDR3 sequences, about 34% occurring once. The CDR3 extends over 16 amino acids. J gave up 7 bases and V 0 bases, and 7 bases lay outside the gene matches. Germline CDR1 reads DFQATT; CDR2 reads SNEGSKA (reference sequence). The sequencing used blood, collected after autologous hematopoietic stem cell transplantation. This clonotype was obtained from a girl aged 5-17 years with multiple sclerosis. The chain carries TRBV20-1 and TRBJ2-1, with 12 bases identical to TRBD2. The DNA for the CDR3 is TGCAGTGCTAGAGATCTGGTGCTAGCGGGAGGGAATGAGCAGTTCTTC. Amino acid sequence: CSARDLVLAGGNEQFF.